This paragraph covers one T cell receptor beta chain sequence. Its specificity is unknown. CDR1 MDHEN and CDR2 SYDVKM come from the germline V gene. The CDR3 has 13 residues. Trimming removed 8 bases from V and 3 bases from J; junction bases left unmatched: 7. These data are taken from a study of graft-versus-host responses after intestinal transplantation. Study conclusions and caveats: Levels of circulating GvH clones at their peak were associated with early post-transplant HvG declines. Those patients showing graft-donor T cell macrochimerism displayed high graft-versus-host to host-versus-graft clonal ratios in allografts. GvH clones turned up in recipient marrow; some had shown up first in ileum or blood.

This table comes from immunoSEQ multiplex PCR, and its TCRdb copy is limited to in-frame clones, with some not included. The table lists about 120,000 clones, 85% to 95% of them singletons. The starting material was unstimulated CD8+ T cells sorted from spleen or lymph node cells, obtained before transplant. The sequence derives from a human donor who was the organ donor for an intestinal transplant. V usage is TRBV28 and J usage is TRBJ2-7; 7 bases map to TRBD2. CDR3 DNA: TGTGCCAGCCAGCGGGGAGTGGGCTACGAGCAGTACTTC. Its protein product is CASQRGVGYEQYF. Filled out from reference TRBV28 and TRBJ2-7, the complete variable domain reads DVKVTQSSRYLVKRTGEKVFLECVQDMDHENMFWYRQDPGLGLRLIYFSYDVKMKEKGDIPEGYSVSREKKERFSLILESASTNQTSMYLCASQRGVGYEQYFGPGTRLTVT.